This entry is about one T cell receptor beta chain. What it binds is not known. The entry originates in a study of T cell responses to AZD1222 COVID-19 vaccine. At the level of the study: Second-dose intervals of approximately 4 or approximately 12 weeks were pooled.

The study's findings and limits: Regions 160-218 and 743-854 held dominance among vaccine-associated CD4 TCRs, which spanned spike.

Repertoires were generated with immunoSEQ multiplex PCR, while TCRdb's copy carries only in-frame clones and drops some. This sample has roughly 180,000 clones; 90% occur once, and the top ten carry approximately 3%. The CDR3 runs 16 residues. Germline V CDR1 and CDR2: LGHNA, YSLEER. Trimming left V 0 bases short and J 3 bases short, with 15 bases between. Sequenced here: peripheral blood, sampled on day 0 of AZD1222 vaccination. The chain links TRBV4-3 to TRBJ2-7; D may match TRBD1 or TRBD2 (5 bases each). This receptor was identified in an adult in good health. Here the CDR3 reads CASSQDLRGGHYEQYF. The CDR3 coding sequence is TGCGCCAGCAGCCAAGATCTTCGCGGAGGACACTACGAGCAGTACTTC.